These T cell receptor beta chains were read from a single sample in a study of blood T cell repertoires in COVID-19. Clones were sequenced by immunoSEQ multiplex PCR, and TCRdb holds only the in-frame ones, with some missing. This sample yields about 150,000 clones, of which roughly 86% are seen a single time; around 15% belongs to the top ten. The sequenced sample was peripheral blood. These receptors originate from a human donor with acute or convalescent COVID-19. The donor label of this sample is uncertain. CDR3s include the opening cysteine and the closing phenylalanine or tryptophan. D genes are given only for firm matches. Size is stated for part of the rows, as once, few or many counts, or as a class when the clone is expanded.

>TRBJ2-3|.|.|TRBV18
CASSRLVGGSDTQYF
TGTGCCAGCTCACGACTGGTGGGGGGATCAGATACGCAGTATTTT
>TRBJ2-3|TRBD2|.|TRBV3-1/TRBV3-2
CASSQTLAGATNQYF
TGTGCCAGCAGCCAAACACTAGCGGGGGCAACGAACCAGTATTTT
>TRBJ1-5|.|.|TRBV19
CASSMYGGQGQPQHF
TGTGCCAGTAGTATGTACGGGGGGCAGGGTCAGCCCCAGCATTTT
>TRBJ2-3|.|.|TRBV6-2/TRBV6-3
CASSEPTDTQYF
TGTGCCAGCAGTGAGCCCACAGATACGCAGTATTTT
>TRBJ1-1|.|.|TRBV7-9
CASSPGWREAFF
TGTGCCAGCAGCCCCGGATGGCGGGAAGCTTTCTTT
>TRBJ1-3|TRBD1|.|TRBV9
CASSVEGARRSGNTIYF
TGTGCCAGCAGCGTAGAGGGGGCAAGGAGGTCTGGAAACACCATATATTTT
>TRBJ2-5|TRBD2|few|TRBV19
CASSIGRGTLQETQYF
TGTGCCAGTAGTATAGGGCGGGGGACTCTCCAAGAGACCCAGTACTTC
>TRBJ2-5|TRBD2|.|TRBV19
CASQRGTQETQYF
TGTGCCAGTCAGCGGGGGACCCAAGAGACCCAGTACTTC
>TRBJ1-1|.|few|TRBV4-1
CASSVIVATENTEAFF
TGCGCCAGCAGCGTCATCGTCGCAACAGAGAACACTGAAGCTTTCTTT
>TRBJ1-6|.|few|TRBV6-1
CASSGPPRGRDSPLHF
TGTGCCAGCAGTGGACCTCCCCGGGGTAGGGATTCACCCCTCCACTTT
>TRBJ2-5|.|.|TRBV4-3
CASSRSGLGGETQYF
TGCGCCAGCAGCCGCTCGGGACTGGGGGGAGAGACCCAGTACTTC
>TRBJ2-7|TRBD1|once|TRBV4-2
CASSQRTGSEYEQYF
TGTGCCAGCAGCCAACGGACAGGCTCGGAGTACGAGCAGTACTTC
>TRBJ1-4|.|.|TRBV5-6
CASSWLGGTGGANEKLFF
TGTGCCAGCAGCTGGTTGGGAGGGACCGGAGGAGCTAATGAAAAACTGTTTTTT
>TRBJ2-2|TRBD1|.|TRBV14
CASRPTNPGTANTGELFF
TGTGCCAGCAGGCCTACTAATCCCGGGACAGCGAACACCGGGGAGCTGTTTTTT
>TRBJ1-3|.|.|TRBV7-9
CASSPPPGDGGNTIYF
TGTGCCAGCAGCCCCCCACCGGGGGACGGCGGAAACACCATATATTTT
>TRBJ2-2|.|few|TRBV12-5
CASGLAGTVGTGELFF
TGTGCTAGTGGTTTGGCAGGCACGGTGGGCACCGGGGAGCTGTTTTTT
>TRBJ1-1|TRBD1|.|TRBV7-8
CASSFGTGRVNTEAFF
TGTGCCAGCAGCTTCGGGACAGGGAGGGTGAACACTGAAGCTTTCTTT
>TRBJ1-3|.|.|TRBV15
CATSTTSSGNTIYF
TGTGCCACCAGCACCACTAGCTCTGGAAACACCATATATTTT
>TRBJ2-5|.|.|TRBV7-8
CASILGRTQETQYF
TGTGCCAGCATCCTAGGCCGGACACAAGAGACCCAGTACTTC
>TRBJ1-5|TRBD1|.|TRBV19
CASSGQGIQPQHF
TGTGCCAGTAGCGGACAGGGAATCCAGCCCCAGCATTTT
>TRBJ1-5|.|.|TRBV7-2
CASSLQGGDQPQHF
TGTGCCAGCAGCTTACAGGGAGGAGATCAGCCCCAGCATTTT
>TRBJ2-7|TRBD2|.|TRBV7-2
CASSLGLAGAYEQYF
TGTGCCAGCAGCTTAGGGCTAGCGGGGGCCTACGAGCAGTACTTC
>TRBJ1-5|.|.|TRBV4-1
CASSQVPRRGHQPQHF
TGCGCCAGCAGCCAAGTTCCCCGCAGAGGGCATCAGCCCCAGCATTTT
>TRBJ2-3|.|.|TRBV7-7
CASSPGPTTTDTQYF
TGTGCTAGCAGCCCTGGTCCTACTACCACGGATACGCAGTATTTT
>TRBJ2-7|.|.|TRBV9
CASSVDPGSTYEQYF
TGTGCCAGCAGCGTAGATCCAGGGTCGACCTACGAGCAGTACTTC
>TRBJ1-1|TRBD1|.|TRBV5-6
CASSPGTGKTNTEAFF
TGTGCCAGCAGCCCAGGGACAGGGAAGACGAACACTGAAGCTTTCTTT
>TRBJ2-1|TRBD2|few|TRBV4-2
CASSQPSGGQRNEQFF
TGTGCCAGCAGCCAGCCTAGCGGGGGCCAGAGGAATGAGCAGTTCTTC
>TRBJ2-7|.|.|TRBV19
CASSIREPYEQYF
TGTGCCAGTAGTATACGGGAACCCTACGAGCAGTACTTC
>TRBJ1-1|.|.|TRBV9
CASSTDRNTEAFF
TGTGCCAGCAGCACCGACAGAAACACTGAAGCTTTCTTT
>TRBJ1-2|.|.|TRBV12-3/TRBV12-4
CASSLEGSGGYTF
TGTGCCAGCAGTTTGGAGGGATCGGGGGGCTACACCTTC
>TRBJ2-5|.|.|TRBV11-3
CASSLEGAPGETQYF
TGTGCCAGCAGCTTAGAGGGGGCTCCAGGAGAGACCCAGTACTTC
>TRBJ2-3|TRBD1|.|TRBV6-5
CASSLRQGDQDTQYF
TGTGCCAGCAGTCTTAGACAGGGGGATCAAGATACGCAGTATTTT
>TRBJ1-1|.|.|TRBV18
CASSPYTIRENTEAFF
TGTGCCAGCTCACCCTACACGATCAGGGAGAACACTGAAGCTTTCTTT
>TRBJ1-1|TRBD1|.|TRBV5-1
CASSSSWTGRDTEAFF
TGCGCCAGCAGCTCCTCCTGGACAGGGCGGGACACTGAAGCTTTCTTT
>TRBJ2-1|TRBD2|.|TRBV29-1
CSVVSAGVEQFF
TGCAGCGTTGTTTCAGCGGGGGTTGAGCAGTTCTTC
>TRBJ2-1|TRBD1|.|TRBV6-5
CASSPRQGHNEQFF
TGTGCCAGCAGTCCCCGACAGGGGCACAATGAGCAGTTCTTC
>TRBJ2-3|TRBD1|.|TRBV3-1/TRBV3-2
CASSQVPQGASTDTQYF
TGTGCCAGCAGCCAGGTCCCCCAGGGGGCTAGCACAGATACGCAGTATTTT
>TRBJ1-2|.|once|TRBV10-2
CASSETRSGYTF
TGCGCCAGCAGTGAGACCCGGTCTGGCTACACCTTC
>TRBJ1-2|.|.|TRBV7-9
CASSSTGENYGYTF
TGTGCCAGCAGCTCCACAGGAGAGAACTATGGCTACACCTTC
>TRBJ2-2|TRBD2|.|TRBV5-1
CASSLGAGATTGELFF
TGCGCCAGCAGCTTGGGAGCGGGGGCCACCACCGGGGAGCTGTTTTTT
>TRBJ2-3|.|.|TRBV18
CASSPPQGTDTQYF
TGTGCCAGCTCCCCACCACAGGGCACAGATACGCAGTATTTT
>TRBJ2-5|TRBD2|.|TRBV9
CASSVNSGGSQETQYF
TGTGCCAGCAGCGTAAATAGCGGGGGGTCCCAAGAGACCCAGTACTTC
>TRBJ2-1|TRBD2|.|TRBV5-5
CASSLVGTTTGNEQFF
TGTGCCAGCAGCTTGGTCGGGACTACCACTGGGAATGAGCAGTTCTTC
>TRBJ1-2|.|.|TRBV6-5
CASSQGGGYGYTF
TGTGCCAGCAGCCAAGGGGGGGGCTATGGCTACACCTTC
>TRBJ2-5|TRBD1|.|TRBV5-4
CASGTAQETQYF
TGTGCCAGTGGGACAGCACAAGAGACCCAGTACTTC
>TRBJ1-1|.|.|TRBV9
CASSPRQTNTEAFF
TGTGCCAGCAGCCCCCGACAGACGAACACTGAAGCTTTCTTT